The 29 T cell receptor beta chains below come from one sample, sequenced in a study of shared clonotypes between healthy human individuals. The assay was immunoSEQ multiplex PCR, and TCRdb's table has in-frame clones only and misses some. The data hold 2,100,000 or so clones, with about 94% observed a single time. The sequenced sample consisted of naive CD4+ T cells sorted from blood. The subset was: CD45RA+ positively selected. Receptors were obtained from a man aged 18-30 years in good health.

The rearrangement links TRBV6-5 to TRBJ1-6, with D possibly matching TRBD1 (6 bases). Per germline, CDR1 MNHEY and CDR2 SVGAGI. Trimming removed 5 bases from V and 10 bases from J, with 12 bases in between. The CDR3 runs to 13 residues. The CDR3 protein is CASSGDRRSPLHF. The CDR3, as DNA: TGTGCCAGCAGTGGCGACAGGAGATCACCCCTCCACTTT.

The CDR3 DNA is TGTGCCATCAGTGGGTCCCCCAATGAGCAGTTCTTC. This encodes CAISGSPNEQFF. The chain links TRBV10-3 to TRBJ2-1; D ambiguous. Trimming shortened V by 4 bases and J by 6 bases, and 7 bases separated the two germline ends. The germline CDR1 and CDR2 sequences are ENHRY and SYGVKD. CDR3 length: 12 residues.

The chain joins TRBV4-1 to TRBJ2-7; 7 bases are a match to TRBD1. This CDR3 spans 13 amino acids. V trimming: 4 bases; J trimming: 1 base; junction bases outside the gene matches: 1. Germline-derived CDR1 and CDR2 are MGHRA and YSYEKL. The CDR3 nucleotides read TGCGCCAGCAGCCTGGACAGGTCCTACGAGCAGTACTTC. It translates to CASSLDRSYEQYF.

V is TRBV28 and J is TRBJ2-1; 7 nucleotides line up with TRBD2. Germline V lookup: CDR1 MDHEN, CDR2 SYDVKM. This CDR3 comprises 16 residues. Trimming removed 5 bases from V and 1 base from J; junction bases left unmatched: 8. This CDR3 reads CASSTSASGSYNEQFF. CDR3 DNA: TGTGCCAGCAGTACTTCCGCTAGCGGTTCCTACAATGAGCAGTTCTTC.

J is TRBJ1-4 and V is TRBV5-1, with D uncertain. Germline lookup yields CDR1 SGHRS and CDR2 YFSETQ. The CDR3 has 15 amino acids. Trimming cost V 0 bases and J 8 bases, with 14 bases left between them. Here the CDR3 reads CASSLAIGSGEKLFF. CDR3 DNA: TGCGCCAGCAGCTTGGCCATAGGGTCCGGGGAAAAACTGTTTTTT.

This clone came up once. This rearrangement joins TRBV30 to TRBJ1-4; perhaps TRBD1 as D (5 bases). Germline V gene sequence: CDR1 GTSNPN, CDR2 SVGIG (reference sequence). CDR3 length: 13 amino acids. The V and J ends lost 1 base and 7 bases respectively, with 10 bases between them. The CDR3, as DNA: TGTGCCTGGAGTGGGGGGACCAGTGAAAAACTGTTTTTT. This translates into CAWSGGTSEKLFF.

The genes are TRBV2 and TRBJ1-5; D unresolved. Germline assignment: CDR1 SNHLY and CDR2 FYNNEI. The CDR3 totals 14 residues. The germline V and J ends were trimmed by 8 bases and 0 bases, with 11 bases remaining between them. CDR3 bases: TGTGCCAGCTCGACGGATTATAGCAATCAGCCCCAGCATTTT. It codes for CASSTDYSNQPQHF.

The V gene is TRBV10-3, the J gene TRBJ1-2; D may be TRBD1 (6 bases). Germline V gives CDR1 ENHRY, CDR2 SYGVKD. This CDR3 comprises 12 residues. Trimming pared 8 bases from V and 6 bases from J, leaving 13 bases between. CDR3 in amino acids: CAIGQGLDGYTF. CDR3 DNA sequence: TGTGCCATCGGTCAGGGGCTTGATGGCTACACCTTC.

This sequence joins TRBV11-2 and TRBJ2-1; 8 nucleotides align to TRBD2. The CDR3 length is 13 residues. Germline V gives CDR1 SGHAT, CDR2 FQNNGV. V trimming: 5 bases; J trimming: 12 bases; junction bases outside the gene matches: 9. The CDR3: CASSLPGLVRQFF. CDR3 bases: TGTGCCAGCAGCCTCCCGGGACTAGTTCGGCAGTTCTTC.

DNA for the CDR3: TGCGCCAGCAGCTTGATCACAAAGAGTTCCTACGAGCAGTACTTC. Its translation is CASSLITKSSYEQYF. The chain is built from TRBV5-1 and TRBJ2-7; no reliable D call. The V end was cut by 1 base, the J end by 1 base, with 12 bases between. Germline V CDR1 and CDR2: SGHRS, YFSETQ. CDR3 size: 15 residues.

The genes are TRBV28 and TRBJ1-6; tentatively, D is TRBD1 (5 bases). The CDR3 spans 17 residues. Trimming stripped 2 bases from V and 7 bases from J, with 18 bases between. Germline V gene data show CDR1 as MDHEN and CDR2 as SYDVKM. The CDR3 is CASSLGAGISGNSPLHF. CDR3 nucleotides: TGTGCCAGCAGTTTAGGGGCAGGGATCTCTGGCAATTCACCCCTCCACTTT.

This clone was seen a handful of times. The J gene is TRBJ1-1, the V gene TRBV6-5; tentatively, D is TRBD1 (5 bases). Germline V gene sequence: CDR1 MNHEY, CDR2 SVGAGI. The V gene lost 0 bases and the J gene lost 2 bases, with 13 bases spanning the gap. This CDR3 is built from 16 residues. CDR3 sequence (DNA): TGTGCCAGCAGTTACTCGTGGGGGGTTCTAAACACTGAAGCTTTCTTT. Translating gives CASSYSWGVLNTEAFF.

The chain joins TRBV7-2 to TRBJ1-3; D is ambiguous. The CDR3 has 16 amino acids. V was shortened by 5 bases and J by 0 bases, with 14 bases between the two germline ends. Germline V gene sequence: CDR1 SGHTA, CDR2 FQGNSA. The CDR3 sequence is CASSISLEGSGNTIYF. In DNA, the CDR3 is TGTGCCAGCAGCATCTCCTTGGAGGGCTCTGGAAACACCATATATTTT. Together with reference TRBV7-2 and TRBJ1-3, the CDR3 gives the full variable domain: GAGVSQSPSNKVTEKGKDVELRCDPISGHTALYWYRQSLGQGLEFLIYFQGNSAPDKSGLPSDRFSAERTGGSVSTLTIQRTQQEDSAVYLCASSISLEGSGNTIYFGEGSWLTVV.

V and J are TRBV19 and TRBJ2-7; tentatively, D is TRBD1 (5 bases). Trimming took off 0 bases at V and 3 bases at J, with 9 bases between the two ends. The V gene's germline CDR1 is LNHDA and CDR2 SQIVND (reference sequence). The CDR3 is 14 amino acids. The CDR3 DNA is TGTGCCAGTAGTATAGACCCAGGGATCTACGAGCAGTACTTC. It encodes CASSIDPGIYEQYF.

V gene TRBV10-3 combines with J gene TRBJ2-1; 14 bases fit TRBD2. The CDR3 loop spans 15 amino acids. J lost 4 bases, V lost 7 bases, and 3 bases had no gene match. In germline, CDR1 is ENHRY, CDR2 SYGVKD. The CDR3 nucleotides read TGTGCCATCAAAAGACTAGCGGGAGGGTACAATGAGCAGTTCTTC. Translation: CAIKRLAGGYNEQFF.

Note on this clone: The identical CDR3 is also encoded by other nucleotide sequences in the sample. The chain has TRBV7-2 and TRBJ2-6, with D unclear. V lost 1 base and J 4 bases, leaving 2 bases between the germline ends. This CDR3 spans 13 amino acids. Germline V lookup: CDR1 SGHTA, CDR2 FQGNSA. CDR3 bases: TGTGCCAGCAGCTTAGGCGGGGCCAACGTCCTGACTTTC. It specifies CASSLGGANVLTF.

The rearrangement joins TRBV27 to TRBJ2-1; TRBD2 agrees at 7 bases. V lost 3 bases to trimming and J lost 7 bases; unmatched junction nucleotides: 9. Germline loops: CDR1 MNHEY, CDR2 SMNVEV (reference sequence). The CDR3 is made up of 15 amino acids. This CDR3 is CASSFEGGSRNEQFF. CDR3 coding DNA: TGTGCCAGCAGTTTCGAGGGAGGGAGTCGGAATGAGCAGTTCTTC.

V usage is TRBV28 and J usage is TRBJ2-7; D tentatively reads TRBD1 or TRBD2 (5 bases each). V shed 8 bases and J shed 5 bases, with 16 bases lying between them. The CDR3 loop spans 13 amino acids. In germline, CDR1 is MDHEN, CDR2 SYDVKM. The CDR3 is CASRPPQGDEQYF. The CDR3 DNA sequence: TGTGCCAGCCGACCTCCTCAGGGAGACGAGCAGTACTTC.

The chain carries TRBV30 and TRBJ1-2, with 8 positions matching TRBD1. Germline V gives CDR1 GTSNPN, CDR2 SVGIG (reference sequence). The CDR3 covers 13 residues. The V gene end was trimmed by 1 base and the J gene end by 4 bases; junction bases not matched to a gene: 2. The CDR3 here is CAWSGDRFYGYTF. In DNA, the CDR3 is TGTGCCTGGAGTGGGGACAGGTTCTATGGCTACACCTTC.

The chain is built from TRBV10-3 and TRBJ2-7; D gene unclear. Germline V gene data show CDR1 as ENHRY and CDR2 as SYGVKD. The CDR3 extends over 13 amino acids. V dropped 9 bases and J dropped 2 bases, with 14 bases sitting between them. The CDR3 here is CAISPGSPYEQYF. CDR3 in DNA: TGTGCCATTTCGCCCGGCAGCCCCTACGAGCAGTACTTC.

This chain uses TRBV11-2 with TRBJ2-7; 8 nucleotides align to TRBD2. The junction had 2 bases not matched to a gene; V was cut back by 4 bases and J by 0 bases. Looked up from germline, CDR1 is SGHAT and CDR2 is FQNNGV. The length of the CDR3 is 14 residues. The CDR3 DNA sequence: TGTGCCAGCAGCTCGGGAGGGAACTCCTACGAGCAGTACTTC. Protein product: CASSSGGNSYEQYF.

Worth noting for this clone: At the DNA level, this CDR3 is encoded by other sequences in the same sample as well. The chain combines TRBV7-8 with TRBJ2-5; D is ambiguous. This CDR3 is built from 12 residues. The V and J ends lost 0 bases and 7 bases respectively, with 6 bases between them. The germline gives CDR1 SGHVS, CDR2 FQNEAQ. CDR3 sequence (DNA): TGTGCCAGCAGCTTAGCGCTAGGGACCCAGTACTTC. Its translation is CASSLALGTQYF.

The chain carries TRBV29-1 and TRBJ1-2; maybe TRBD1 (5 bases). V was trimmed by 2 bases and J by 7 bases, leaving 14 bases between them. The germline CDR1 and CDR2 sequences are SQVTM and ANQGSEA. CDR3 length equals 13 residues. The DNA of the CDR3 is TGCAGCGTTGAAACGGCAGGGCGGGGTGGCTACACCTTC. It encodes CSVETAGRGGYTF.

The rearrangement links TRBV6-6 to TRBJ1-3, with TRBD1 matching over 7 bases. The CDR3 extends over 14 amino acids. CDR1 is MNHNY and CDR2 is SVGAGI in the germline V gene (reference sequence). Trimming removed 6 bases from V and 5 bases from J; junction bases left unmatched: 7. The CDR3 sequence is CASRRQGDRNTIYF. CDR3 nucleotides: TGTGCCAGCAGGAGACAGGGAGATAGAAACACCATATATTTT.

The chain employs TRBV2 and TRBJ2-6; D is uncertain. The CDR3 consists of 13 residues. V was cut by 4 bases and J by 5 bases, with 6 bases left in between. Germline values: CDR1 SNHLY, CDR2 FYNNEI. The CDR3 here is CASSGRWANVLTF. In DNA form, the CDR3 reads TGTGCCAGCAGTGGGAGATGGGCCAACGTCCTGACTTTC. The full variable domain, with the rest looked up from reference TRBV2 and TRBJ2-6, is EPEVTQTPSHQVTQMGQEVILRCVPISNHLYFYWYRQILGQKVEFLVSFYNNEISEKSEIFDDQFSVERPDGSNFTLKIRSTKLEDSAMYFCASSGRWANVLTFGAGSRLTVL.

The chain combines TRBV9 with TRBJ2-3; 10 positions agree with TRBD2. Germline loops: CDR1 SGDLS, CDR2 YYNGEE. The CDR3 extends over 17 amino acids. V lost 1 base and J lost 3; bases outside the gene matches: 8. The CDR3 sequence: CASSVWASGSGTDTQYF. CDR3 coding DNA: TGTGCCAGCAGCGTATGGGCTAGCGGGAGTGGTACAGATACGCAGTATTTT. Together with reference TRBV9 and TRBJ2-3, the CDR3 gives the full variable domain: DSGVTQTPKHLITATGQRVTLRCSPRSGDLSVYWYQQSLDQGLQFLIQYYNGEERAKGNILERFSAQQFPDLHSELNLSSLELGDSALYFCASSVWASGSGTDTQYFGPGTRLTVL.

The rearrangement links TRBV10-3 to TRBJ2-7; tentative D call: TRBD2 (7 bases). The CDR3 covers 16 residues. The V end was cut by 10 bases, the J end by 4 bases, with 26 bases between. Looked up from germline, CDR1 is ENHRY and CDR2 is SYGVKD. The CDR3 loop reads CASGLPRGGGTYEQYF. The CDR3 region has the DNA TGTGCCAGCGGGCTCCCACGAGGGGGGGGCACGTACGAGCAGTACTTC.

The rearrangement joins TRBV18 to TRBJ1-1; 9 nucleotides line up with TRBD1. This CDR3 spans 15 amino acids. With V trimmed by 1 base and J by 4 bases, 4 bases remained unmatched. Per germline, CDR1 KGHSH and CDR2 LQKENI. The CDR3 DNA reads as TGTGCCAGCTCACCACAGACAGGGGGGGCCACTGAAGCTTTCTTT. It yields the protein CASSPQTGGATEAFF.

The chain couples TRBV7-8 to TRBJ2-7, with D perhaps matching TRBD1 or TRBD2 (5 bases each). The V end lost 2 bases, the J end lost 6 bases, and 11 bases lay between the germline ends. The CDR3 has 13 residues. Germline assignment: CDR1 SGHVS and CDR2 FQNEAQ. CDR3 nucleotide sequence: TGTGCCAGCAGCTTATCCAGGGAGAGCGAGCAGTACTTC. Its translation is CASSLSRESEQYF.